This T cell receptor beta chain is drawn from a study of shared clonotypes between healthy human individuals. Libraries were prepared by immunoSEQ multiplex PCR; TCRdb keeps only in-frame clonotypes and omits some of them. The table records 600,000 to 700,000 clones, around 73% of them present only once. This CDR3 has 16 residues. The investigators split CD4+ cells into a CD45RA+ naive subset and a CD45RA-negative memory subset. The chain carries TRBV21-1 and TRBJ2-1. TRBV21-1 is a pseudogene. Sequences were obtained from memory CD4+ T cells sorted from blood. Subset specified: CD45RA-negative fraction. The TCR was taken from a woman in her twenties or thirties in good health. The CDR3 spells CASSKVCDQRYNEQFF. Here the CDR3 DNA reads TGTGCCAGCAGCAAAGTTTGTGACCAGAGATACAATGAGCAGTTCTTC.